This T cell receptor beta chain was sequenced during a study of control samples from healthy donors and cancer patients. The protocol was immunoSEQ multiplex PCR, while the TCRdb copy is restricted to in-frame clones and leaves out a portion. This table holds roughly 88,000 clones, more than 80% found once. V lost 0 bases and J lost 1, with 12 bases in between. Looked up from germline, CDR1 is MNHEY and CDR2 is SVGAGI. This CDR3 region has 16 residues. The clonotype comes from a man younger than 35 in good health. This chain joins TRBV6-5 and TRBJ1-1; a weak D match, TRBD1 (5 bases). The sequencing input was blood. The DNA of the CDR3 is TGTGCCAGCAGTTACTCTTCTCAGGGAGCGAACACTGAAGCTTTCTTT. This translates into CASSYSSQGANTEAFF.